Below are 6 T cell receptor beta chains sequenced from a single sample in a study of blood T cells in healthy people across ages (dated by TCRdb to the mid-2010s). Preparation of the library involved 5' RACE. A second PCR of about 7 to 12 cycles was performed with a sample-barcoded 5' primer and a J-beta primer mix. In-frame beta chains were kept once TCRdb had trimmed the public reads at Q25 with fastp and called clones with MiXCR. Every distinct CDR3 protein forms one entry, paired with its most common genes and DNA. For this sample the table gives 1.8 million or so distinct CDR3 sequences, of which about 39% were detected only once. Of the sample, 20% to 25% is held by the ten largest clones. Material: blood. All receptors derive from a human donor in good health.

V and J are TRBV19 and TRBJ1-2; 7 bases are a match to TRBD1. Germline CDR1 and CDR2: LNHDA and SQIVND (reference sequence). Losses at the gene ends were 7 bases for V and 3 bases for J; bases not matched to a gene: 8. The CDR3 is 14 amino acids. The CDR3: CASTPGQAHYGYTF. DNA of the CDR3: TGTGCCAGTACCCCAGGACAGGCGCACTATGGCTACACCTTC. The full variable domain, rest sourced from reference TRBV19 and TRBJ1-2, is DGGITQSPKYLFRKEGQNVTLSCEQNLNHDAMYWYRQDPGQGLRLIYYSQIVNDFQKGDIAEGYSVSREKKESFPLTVTSAQKNPTAFYLCASTPGQAHYGYTFGSGTRLTVV.

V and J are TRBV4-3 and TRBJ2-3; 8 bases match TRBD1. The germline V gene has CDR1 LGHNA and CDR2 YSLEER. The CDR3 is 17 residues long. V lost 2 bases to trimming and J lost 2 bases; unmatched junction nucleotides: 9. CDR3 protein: CASSQSAPGQDTDTQYF. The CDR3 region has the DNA TGCGCCAGCAGCCAAAGCGCCCCGGGACAGGACACAGATACGCAGTATTTT.

The chain's CDR3 is CASSLIAQGLQYF. In DNA, the CDR3 is TGTGCCAGCAGTCTCATAGCGCAGGGTCTTCAGTACTTC. The chain uses TRBV27 and TRBJ2-4; D may correspond to TRBD1 or TRBD2 (5 bases each). V lost 5 bases and J 11 bases, leaving 16 bases between the germline ends. CDR1 and CDR2 (germline): MNHEY, SMNVEV (reference sequence). The CDR3 has 13 residues.

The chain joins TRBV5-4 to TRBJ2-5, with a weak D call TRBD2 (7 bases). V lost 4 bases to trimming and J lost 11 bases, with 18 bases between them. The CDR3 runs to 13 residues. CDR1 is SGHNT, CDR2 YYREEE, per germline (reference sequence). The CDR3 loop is CASSRGAEEEQYF. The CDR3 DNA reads TGTGCCAGCAGCCGGGGGGCAGAAGAAGAGCAGTACTTC.

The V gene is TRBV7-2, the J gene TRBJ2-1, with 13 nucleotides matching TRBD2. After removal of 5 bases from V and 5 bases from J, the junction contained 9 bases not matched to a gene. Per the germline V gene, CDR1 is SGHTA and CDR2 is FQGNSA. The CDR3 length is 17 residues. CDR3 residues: CASSILSGLAGHNEQFF. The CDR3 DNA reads TGTGCCAGCAGCATCCTCTCGGGACTAGCGGGGCACAATGAGCAGTTCTTC.

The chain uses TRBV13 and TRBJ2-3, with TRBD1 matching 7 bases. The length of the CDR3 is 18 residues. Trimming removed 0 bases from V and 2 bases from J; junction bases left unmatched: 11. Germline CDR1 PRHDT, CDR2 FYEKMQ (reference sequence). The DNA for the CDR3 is TGTGCCAGCAGCTTAGGAGGATTTGGGGACAGTACCACAGATACGCAGTATTTT. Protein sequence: CASSLGGFGDSTTDTQYF.